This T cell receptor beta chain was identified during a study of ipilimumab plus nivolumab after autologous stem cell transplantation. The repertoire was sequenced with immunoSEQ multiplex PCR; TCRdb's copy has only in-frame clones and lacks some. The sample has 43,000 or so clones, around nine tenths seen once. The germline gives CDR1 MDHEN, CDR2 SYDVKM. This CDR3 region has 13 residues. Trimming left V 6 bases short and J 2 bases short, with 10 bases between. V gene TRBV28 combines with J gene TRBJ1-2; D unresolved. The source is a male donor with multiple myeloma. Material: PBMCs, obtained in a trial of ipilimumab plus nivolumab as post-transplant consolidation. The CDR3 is CASSPDPNYGYTF. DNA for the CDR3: TGTGCCAGCAGCCCGGACCCCAACTATGGCTACACCTTC.